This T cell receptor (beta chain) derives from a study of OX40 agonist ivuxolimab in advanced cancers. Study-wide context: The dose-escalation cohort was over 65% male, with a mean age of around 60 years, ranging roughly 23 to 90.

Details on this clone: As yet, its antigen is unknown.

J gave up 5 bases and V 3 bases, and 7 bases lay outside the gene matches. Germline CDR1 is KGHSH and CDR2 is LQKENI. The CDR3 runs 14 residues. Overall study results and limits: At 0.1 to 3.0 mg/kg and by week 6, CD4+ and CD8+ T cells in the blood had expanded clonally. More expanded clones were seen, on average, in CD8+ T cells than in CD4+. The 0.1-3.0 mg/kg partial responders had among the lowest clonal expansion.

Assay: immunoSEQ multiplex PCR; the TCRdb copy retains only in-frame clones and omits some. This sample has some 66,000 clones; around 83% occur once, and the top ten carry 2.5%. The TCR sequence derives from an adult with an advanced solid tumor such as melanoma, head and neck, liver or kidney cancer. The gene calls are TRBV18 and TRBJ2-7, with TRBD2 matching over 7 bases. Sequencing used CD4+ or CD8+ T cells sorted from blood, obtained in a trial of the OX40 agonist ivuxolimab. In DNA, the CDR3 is TGTGCCAGCTCACCTCGCGGGGGTGCCGACGAGCAGTACTTC. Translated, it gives CASSPRGGADEQYF.